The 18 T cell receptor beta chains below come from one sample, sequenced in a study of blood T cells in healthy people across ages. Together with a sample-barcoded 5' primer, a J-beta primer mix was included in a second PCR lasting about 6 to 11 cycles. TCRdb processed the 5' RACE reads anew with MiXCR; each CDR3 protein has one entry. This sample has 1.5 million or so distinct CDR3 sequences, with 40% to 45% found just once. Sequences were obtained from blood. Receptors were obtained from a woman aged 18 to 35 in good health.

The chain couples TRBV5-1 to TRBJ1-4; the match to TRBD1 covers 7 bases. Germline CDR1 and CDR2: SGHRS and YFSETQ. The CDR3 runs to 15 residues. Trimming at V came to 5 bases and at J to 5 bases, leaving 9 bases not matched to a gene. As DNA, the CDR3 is TGCGCCAGCAGTGAATACAGGGGAACAAATGAAAAACTGTTTTTT. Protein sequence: CASSEYRGTNEKLFF.

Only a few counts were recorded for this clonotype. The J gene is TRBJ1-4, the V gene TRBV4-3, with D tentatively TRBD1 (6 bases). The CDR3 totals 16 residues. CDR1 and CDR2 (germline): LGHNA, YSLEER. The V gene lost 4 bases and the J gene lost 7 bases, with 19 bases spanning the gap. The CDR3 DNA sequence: TGCGCCAGCAGCCTCAGATGGATAGGGGGGAGTGAAAAACTGTTTTTT. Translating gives CASSLRWIGGSEKLFF.

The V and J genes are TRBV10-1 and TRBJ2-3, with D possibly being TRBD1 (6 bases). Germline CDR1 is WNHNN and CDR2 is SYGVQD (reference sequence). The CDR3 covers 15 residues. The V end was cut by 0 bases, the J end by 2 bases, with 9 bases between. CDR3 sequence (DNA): TGCGCCAGCAGTGAGTCGACAGGAATCACAGATACGCAGTATTTT. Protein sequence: CASSESTGITDTQYF.

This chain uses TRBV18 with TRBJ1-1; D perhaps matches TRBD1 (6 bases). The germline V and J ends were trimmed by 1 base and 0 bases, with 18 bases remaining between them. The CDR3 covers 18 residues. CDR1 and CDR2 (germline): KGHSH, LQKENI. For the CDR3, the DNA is TGTGCCAGCTCACCACGAGGGGCAACGACAGGTGTGAACACTGAAGCTTTCTTT. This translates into CASSPRGATTGVNTEAFF.

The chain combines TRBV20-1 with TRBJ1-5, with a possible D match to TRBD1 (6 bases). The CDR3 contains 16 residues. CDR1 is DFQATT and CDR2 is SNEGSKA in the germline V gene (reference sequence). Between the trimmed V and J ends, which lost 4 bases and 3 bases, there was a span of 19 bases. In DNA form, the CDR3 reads TGCAGTGCTAAAACCGTTAGGGGGTTTGACAATCAGCCCCAGCATTTT. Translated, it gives CSAKTVRGFDNQPQHF.

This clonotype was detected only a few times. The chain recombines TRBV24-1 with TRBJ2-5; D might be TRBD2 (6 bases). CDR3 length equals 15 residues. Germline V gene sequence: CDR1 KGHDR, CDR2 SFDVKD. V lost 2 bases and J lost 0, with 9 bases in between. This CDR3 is CATSDSAGYQETQYF. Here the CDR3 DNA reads TGTGCCACCAGTGATTCCGCGGGGTACCAAGAGACCCAGTACTTC.

The CDR3, as DNA: TGTGCCAGCAGTTCTGGGACAGATTGGGTGGGCAATGAGCAGTACTTC. It codes for CASSSGTDWVGNEQYF. This rearrangement joins TRBV12-3 or TRBV12-4 to TRBJ2-1, with 7 bases matching TRBD1. The DNA end is a closer match to TRBJ2-7, so the J assignment may be wrong. The CDR3 spans 16 residues.

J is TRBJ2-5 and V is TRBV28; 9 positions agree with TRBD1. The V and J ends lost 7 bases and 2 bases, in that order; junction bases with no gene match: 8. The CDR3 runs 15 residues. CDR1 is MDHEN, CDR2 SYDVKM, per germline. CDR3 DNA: TGTGCCAGCAACCAGGGACAGGGATATCAAGAGACCCAGTACTTC. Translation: CASNQGQGYQETQYF.

CDR3 sequence (DNA): TGTGCCAGCAGCTTATCCCCCCCTCGGTCGGGCACAGATACGCAGTATTTT. Translation gives CASSLSPPRSGTDTQYF. This sequence joins TRBV11-2 and TRBJ2-3; D ambiguous. This CDR3 comprises 17 residues. The germline gives CDR1 SGHAT, CDR2 FQNNGV. Trimming removed 2 bases from V and 1 base from J, with 16 bases in between.

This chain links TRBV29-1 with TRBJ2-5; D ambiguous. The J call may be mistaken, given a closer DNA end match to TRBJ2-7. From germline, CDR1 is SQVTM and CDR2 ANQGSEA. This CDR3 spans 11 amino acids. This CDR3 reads CSVEWANEQYF. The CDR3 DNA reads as TGCAGCGTTGAATGGGCGAACGAGCAGTACTTC.

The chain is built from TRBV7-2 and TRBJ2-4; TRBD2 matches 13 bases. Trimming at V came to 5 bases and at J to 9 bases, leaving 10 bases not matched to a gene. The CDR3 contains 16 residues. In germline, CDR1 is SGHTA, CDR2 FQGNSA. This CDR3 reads CASSVTSGGAGIIQYF. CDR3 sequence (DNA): TGTGCCAGCAGCGTAACTAGCGGGGGGGCTGGTATCATTCAGTACTTC. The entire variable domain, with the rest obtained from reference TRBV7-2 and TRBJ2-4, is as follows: GAGVSQSPSNKVTEKGKDVELRCDPISGHTALYWYRQSLGQGLEFLIYFQGNSAPDKSGLPSDRFSAERTGGSVSTLTIQRTQQEDSAVYLCASSVTSGGAGIIQYFGAGTRLSVL.

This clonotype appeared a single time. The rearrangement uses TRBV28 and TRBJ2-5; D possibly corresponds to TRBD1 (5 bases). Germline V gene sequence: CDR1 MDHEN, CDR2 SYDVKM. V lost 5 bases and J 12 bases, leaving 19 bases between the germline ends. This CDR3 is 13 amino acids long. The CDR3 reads CASSQQVLDEKYF. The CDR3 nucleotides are TGTGCCAGCAGTCAACAGGTTCTGGACGAGAAGTACTTC.

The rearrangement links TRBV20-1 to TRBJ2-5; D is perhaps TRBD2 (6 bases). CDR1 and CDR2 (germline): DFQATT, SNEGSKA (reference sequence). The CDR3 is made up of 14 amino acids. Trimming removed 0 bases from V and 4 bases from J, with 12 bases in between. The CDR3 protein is CSARDQQAGETQYF. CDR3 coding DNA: TGCAGTGCTAGAGATCAACAAGCGGGAGAGACCCAGTACTTC.

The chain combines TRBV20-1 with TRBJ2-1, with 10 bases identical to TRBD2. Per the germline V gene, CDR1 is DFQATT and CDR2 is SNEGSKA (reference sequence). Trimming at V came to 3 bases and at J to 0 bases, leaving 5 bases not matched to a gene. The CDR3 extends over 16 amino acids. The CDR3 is CSARRTSGVSYNEQFF. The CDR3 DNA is TGCAGTGCTAGGAGGACTAGCGGTGTCTCCTACAATGAGCAGTTCTTC.

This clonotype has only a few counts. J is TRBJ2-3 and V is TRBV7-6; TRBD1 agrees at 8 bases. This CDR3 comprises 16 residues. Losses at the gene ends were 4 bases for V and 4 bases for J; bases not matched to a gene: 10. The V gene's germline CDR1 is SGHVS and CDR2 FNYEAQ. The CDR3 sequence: CASSWTGYPDSDTQYF. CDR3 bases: TGTGCCAGCAGCTGGACAGGGTATCCGGACTCAGATACGCAGTATTTT.

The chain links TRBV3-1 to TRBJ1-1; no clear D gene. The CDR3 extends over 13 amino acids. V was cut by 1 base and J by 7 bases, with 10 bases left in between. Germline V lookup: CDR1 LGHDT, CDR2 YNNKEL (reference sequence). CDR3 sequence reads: CASSQVGVYEAFF. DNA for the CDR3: TGTGCCAGCAGCCAAGTTGGGGTTTATGAAGCTTTCTTT. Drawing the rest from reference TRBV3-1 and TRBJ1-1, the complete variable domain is DTAVSQTPKYLVTQMGNDKSIKCEQNLGHDTMYWYKQDSKKFLKIMFSYNNKELIINETVPNRFSPKSPDKAHLNLHINSLELGDSAVYFCASSQVGVYEAFFGQGTRLTVV.

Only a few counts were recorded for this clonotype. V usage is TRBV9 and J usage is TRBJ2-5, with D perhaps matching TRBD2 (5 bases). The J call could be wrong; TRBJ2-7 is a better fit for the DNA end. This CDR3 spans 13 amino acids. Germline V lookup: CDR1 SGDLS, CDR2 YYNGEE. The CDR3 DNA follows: TGTGCCAGCAGCGTCCACGGGGAATACGAGCAGTACTTC. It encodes CASSVHGEYEQYF.

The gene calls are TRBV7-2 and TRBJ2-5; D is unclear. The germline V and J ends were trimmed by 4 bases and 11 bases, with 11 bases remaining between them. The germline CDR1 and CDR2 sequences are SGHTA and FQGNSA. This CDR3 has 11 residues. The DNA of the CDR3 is TGTGCCAGCAGCTGGAATAGTGAGCAGTACTTC. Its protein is CASSWNSEQYF.